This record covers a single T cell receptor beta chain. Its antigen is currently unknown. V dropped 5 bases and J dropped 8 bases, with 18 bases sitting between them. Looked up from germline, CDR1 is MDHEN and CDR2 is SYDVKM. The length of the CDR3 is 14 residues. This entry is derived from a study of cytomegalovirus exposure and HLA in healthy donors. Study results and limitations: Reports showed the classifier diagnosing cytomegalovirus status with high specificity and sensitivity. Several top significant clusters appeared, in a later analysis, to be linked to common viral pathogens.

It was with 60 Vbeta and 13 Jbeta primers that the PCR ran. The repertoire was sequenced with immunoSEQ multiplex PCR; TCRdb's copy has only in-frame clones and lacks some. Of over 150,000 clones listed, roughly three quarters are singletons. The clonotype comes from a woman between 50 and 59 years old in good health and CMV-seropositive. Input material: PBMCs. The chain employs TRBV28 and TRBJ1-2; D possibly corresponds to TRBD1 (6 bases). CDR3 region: CASSPPPGEGGYTF. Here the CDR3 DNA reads TGTGCCAGCAGTCCCCCCCCAGGGGAAGGAGGCTACACCTTC.